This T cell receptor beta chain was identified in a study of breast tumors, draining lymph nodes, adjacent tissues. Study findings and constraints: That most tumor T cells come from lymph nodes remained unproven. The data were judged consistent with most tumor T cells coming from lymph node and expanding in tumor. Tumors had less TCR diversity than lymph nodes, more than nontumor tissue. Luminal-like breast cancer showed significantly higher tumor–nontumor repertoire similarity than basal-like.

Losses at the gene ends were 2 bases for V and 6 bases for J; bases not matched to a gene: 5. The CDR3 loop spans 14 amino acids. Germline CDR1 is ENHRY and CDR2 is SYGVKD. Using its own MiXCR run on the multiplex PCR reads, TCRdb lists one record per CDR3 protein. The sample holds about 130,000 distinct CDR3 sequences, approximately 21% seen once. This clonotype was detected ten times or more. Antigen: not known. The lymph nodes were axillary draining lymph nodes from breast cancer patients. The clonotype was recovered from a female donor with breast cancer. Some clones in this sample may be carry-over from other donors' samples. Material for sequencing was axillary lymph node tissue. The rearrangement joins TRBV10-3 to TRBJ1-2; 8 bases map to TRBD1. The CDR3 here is CAISEGQGGDGYTF. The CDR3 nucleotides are TGTGCCATCAGTGAGGGACAGGGTGGCGATGGCTACACCTTC.